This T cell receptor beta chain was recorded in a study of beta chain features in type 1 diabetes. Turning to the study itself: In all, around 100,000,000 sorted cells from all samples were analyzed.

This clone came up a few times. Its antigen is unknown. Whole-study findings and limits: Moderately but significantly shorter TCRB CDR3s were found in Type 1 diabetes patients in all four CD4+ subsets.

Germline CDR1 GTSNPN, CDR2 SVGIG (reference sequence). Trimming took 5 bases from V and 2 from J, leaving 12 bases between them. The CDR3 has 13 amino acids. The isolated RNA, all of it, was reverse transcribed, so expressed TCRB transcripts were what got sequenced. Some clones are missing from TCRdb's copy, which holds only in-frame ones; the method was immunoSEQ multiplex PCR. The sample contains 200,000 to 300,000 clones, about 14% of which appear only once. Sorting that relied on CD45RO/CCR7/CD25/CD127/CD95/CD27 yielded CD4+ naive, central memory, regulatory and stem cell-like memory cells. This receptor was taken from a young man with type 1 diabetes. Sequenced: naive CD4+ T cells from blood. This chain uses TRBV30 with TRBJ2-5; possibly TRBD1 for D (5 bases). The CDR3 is CAWGAQLQETQYF. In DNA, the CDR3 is TGTGCCTGGGGGGCACAACTACAAGAGACCCAGTACTTC.